This passage covers 9 T cell receptor beta chains from one sample sequenced in a study of a mutant IDH1 vaccine in newly diagnosed glioma. TCRdb keeps only in-frame clones here, not all; method: immunoSEQ multiplex PCR. The top ten hold roughly 0.6% of the sample, which has 75,000 to 100,000 clones, approximately 90% seen once. Indicated time point: baseline, week 1 (first vaccination visit). As to treatment: pre-vaccination baseline after standard-of-care therapy. Material: PBMCs, obtained from a glioma patient treated with radiotherapy, temozolomide or both. The receptors were gathered from a woman in her fifties or sixties with glioma.

V and J are TRBV5-1 and TRBJ1-6; D is uncertain. This CDR3 comprises 14 residues. CDR1 is SGHRS and CDR2 is YFSETQ in the germline V gene. Trimming took off 3 bases at V and 6 bases at J, with 10 bases between the two ends. This chain's CDR3 is CASSSGLSNSPLHF. CDR3 sequence (DNA): TGCGCCAGCAGCTCTGGACTGAGTAATTCACCCCTCCACTTT.

The gene calls are TRBV7-9 and TRBJ2-7; the match to TRBD2 covers 7 bases. Trimming took 1 base from V and 5 from J; bases not matched to a gene: 8. Germline CDR1 and CDR2: SEHNR and FQNEAQ (reference sequence). This CDR3 comprises 15 residues. The chain's CDR3 is CASSLVFAGENEQYF. CDR3 DNA sequence: TGTGCCAGCAGCTTAGTGTTCGCGGGGGAAAACGAGCAGTACTTC.

This clone was counted a few times. The chain is built from TRBV7-2 and TRBJ1-1; 10 bases fit TRBD1. Trimming removed 5 bases from V and 5 bases from J; junction bases left unmatched: 8. This CDR3 has 15 residues. Germline loops: CDR1 SGHTA, CDR2 FQGNSA. The CDR3 sequence is CASSRTGGWLTEAFF. CDR3 bases: TGTGCCAGCAGCCGGACAGGGGGATGGTTGACTGAAGCTTTCTTT.

The genes are TRBV29-1 and TRBJ1-3; possible D gene TRBD1, 5 bases. V lost 3 bases and J 4 bases, leaving 10 bases between the germline ends. The germline V gene encodes CDR1 SQVTM and CDR2 ANQGSEA. The CDR3 spans 13 residues. Here the CDR3 DNA reads TGCAGCGTTGAGGAGGGGATAGGAAACACCATATATTTT. This encodes CSVEEGIGNTIYF.

This clone was observed a single time. The chain couples TRBV6-1 to TRBJ1-3; D remains unclear. This CDR3 comprises 11 residues. Germline V gene sequence: CDR1 MNHNS, CDR2 SASEGT. Trimming pared 8 bases from V and 7 bases from J, leaving 9 bases between. The CDR3 DNA reads TGTGCCAGCGCAGCAAGGAACACCATATATTTT. This encodes CASAARNTIYF.

The chain uses TRBV2 and TRBJ2-3; D is undetermined. The V gene's germline CDR1 is SNHLY and CDR2 FYNNEI. Trimming cost V 8 bases and J 4 bases, with 7 bases left between them. There are 11 residues in the CDR3. The CDR3 is CASRQSDTQYF. The CDR3 region has the DNA TGTGCCAGCCGCCAATCAGATACGCAGTATTTT.

The CDR3 bases are TGTGCCAGCAGCCTCCTTAGCGGGTATCAAGAGACCCAGTACTTC. The encoded protein is CASSLLSGYQETQYF. The gene calls are TRBV13 and TRBJ2-5; TRBD2 aligns across 7 bases. V trimming: 5 bases; J trimming: 2 bases; junction bases outside the gene matches: 8. Germline CDR1 is PRHDT and CDR2 is FYEKMQ (reference sequence). There are 15 residues in the CDR3.

The rearrangement uses TRBV5-1 and TRBJ1-5; D is perhaps TRBD1 (6 bases). Germline CDR1 and CDR2: SGHRS and YFSETQ. The CDR3 spans 13 residues. Trimming removed 0 bases from V and 10 bases from J, with 11 bases in between. This chain's CDR3 is CASSLAPGAPQHF. The CDR3 DNA sequence: TGCGCCAGCAGCTTGGCCCCGGGGGCACCCCAGCATTTT.

The V gene is TRBV9, the J gene TRBJ2-1; D is unclear. V was clipped by 0 bases and J by 8 bases, with 12 bases between them. Germline CDR1 and CDR2: SGDLS and YYNGEE. The CDR3 is made up of 14 amino acids. For the CDR3, the DNA is TGTGCCAGCAGCGTAGGGGCCGCTCCCGATGAGCAGTTCTTC. Protein sequence: CASSVGAAPDEQFF.